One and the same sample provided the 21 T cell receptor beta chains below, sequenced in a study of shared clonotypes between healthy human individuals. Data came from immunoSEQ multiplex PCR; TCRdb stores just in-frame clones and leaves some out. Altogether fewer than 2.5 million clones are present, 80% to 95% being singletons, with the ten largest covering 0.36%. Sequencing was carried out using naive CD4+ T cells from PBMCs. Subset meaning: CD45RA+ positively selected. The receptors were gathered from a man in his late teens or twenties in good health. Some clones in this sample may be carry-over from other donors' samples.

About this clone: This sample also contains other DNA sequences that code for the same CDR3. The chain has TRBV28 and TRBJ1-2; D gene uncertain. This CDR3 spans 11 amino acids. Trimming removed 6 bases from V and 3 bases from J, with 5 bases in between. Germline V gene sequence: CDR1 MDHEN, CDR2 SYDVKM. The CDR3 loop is CASRGDYGYTF. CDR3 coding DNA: TGTGCCAGCAGAGGAGACTATGGCTACACCTTC.

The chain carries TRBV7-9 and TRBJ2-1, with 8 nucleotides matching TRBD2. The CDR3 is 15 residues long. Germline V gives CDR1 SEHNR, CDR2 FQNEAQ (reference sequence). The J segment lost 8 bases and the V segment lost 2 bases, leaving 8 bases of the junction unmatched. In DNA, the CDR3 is TGTGCCAGCAGCTTAAGAGCGGGAGCGAAGGATGAGCAGTTCTTC. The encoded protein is CASSLRAGAKDEQFF.

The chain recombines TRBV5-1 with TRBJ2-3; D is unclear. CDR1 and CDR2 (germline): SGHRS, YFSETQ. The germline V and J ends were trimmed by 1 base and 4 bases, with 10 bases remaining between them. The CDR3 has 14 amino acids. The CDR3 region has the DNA TGCGCCAGCAGCTTGCCCGTGGGCGCAGATACGCAGTATTTT. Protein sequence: CASSLPVGADTQYF. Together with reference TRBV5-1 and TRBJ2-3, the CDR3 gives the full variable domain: KAGVTQTPRYLIKTRGQQVTLSCSPISGHRSVSWYQQTPGQGLQFLFEYFSETQRNKGNFPGRFSGRQFSNSRSEMNVSTLELGDSALYLCASSLPVGADTQYFGPGTRLTVL.

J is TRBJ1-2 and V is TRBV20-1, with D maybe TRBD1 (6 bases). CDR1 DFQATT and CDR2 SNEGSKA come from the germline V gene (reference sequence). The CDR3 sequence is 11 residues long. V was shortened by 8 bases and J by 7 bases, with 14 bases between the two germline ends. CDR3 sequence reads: CSTGASGGYTF. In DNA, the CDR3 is TGCAGTACGGGGGCCTCTGGTGGCTACACCTTC.

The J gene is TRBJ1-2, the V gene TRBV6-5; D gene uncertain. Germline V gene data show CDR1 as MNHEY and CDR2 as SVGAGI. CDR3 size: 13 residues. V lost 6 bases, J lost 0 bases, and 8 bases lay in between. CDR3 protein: CASRSAPNYGYTF. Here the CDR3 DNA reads TGTGCCAGCAGGAGCGCCCCTAACTATGGCTACACCTTC.

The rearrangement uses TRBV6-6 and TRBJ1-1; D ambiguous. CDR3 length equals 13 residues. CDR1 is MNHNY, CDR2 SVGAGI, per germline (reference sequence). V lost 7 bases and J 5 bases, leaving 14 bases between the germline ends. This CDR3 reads CASNKEGATEAFF. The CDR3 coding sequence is TGTGCCAGCAACAAGGAGGGCGCGACTGAAGCTTTCTTT.

The CDR3 spells CASSSGVITGELFF. The DNA for the CDR3 is TGTGCCAGCAGTTCCGGAGTCATCACCGGGGAGCTGTTTTTT. The rearrangement uses TRBV27 and TRBJ2-2; the D is unclear. Germline assignment: CDR1 MNHEY and CDR2 SMNVEV (reference sequence). V lost 4 bases to trimming and J lost 4 bases, with 10 bases between them. This CDR3 contains 14 residues.

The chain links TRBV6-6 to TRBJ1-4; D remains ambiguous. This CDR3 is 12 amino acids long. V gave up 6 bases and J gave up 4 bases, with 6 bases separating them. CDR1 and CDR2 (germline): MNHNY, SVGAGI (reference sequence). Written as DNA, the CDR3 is TGTGCCAGCAGCCGGGGTAATGAAAAACTGTTTTTT. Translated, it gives CASSRGNEKLFF.

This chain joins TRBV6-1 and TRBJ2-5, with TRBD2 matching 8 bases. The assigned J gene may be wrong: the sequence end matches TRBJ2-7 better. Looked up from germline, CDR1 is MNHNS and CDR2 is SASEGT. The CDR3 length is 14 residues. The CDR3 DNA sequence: TGTGCCAGCTCCGGGGGACTAGACCCCTACGAGCAGTACTTC. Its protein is CASSGGLDPYEQYF.

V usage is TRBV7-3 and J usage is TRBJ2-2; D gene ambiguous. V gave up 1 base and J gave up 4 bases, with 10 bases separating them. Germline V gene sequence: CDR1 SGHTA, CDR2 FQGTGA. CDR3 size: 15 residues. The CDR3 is CASSLRLAPTGELFF. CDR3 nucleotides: TGTGCCAGCAGCTTAAGATTGGCTCCCACCGGGGAGCTGTTTTTT. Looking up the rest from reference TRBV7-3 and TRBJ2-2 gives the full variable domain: GAGVSQTPSNKVTEKGKYVELRCDPISGHTALYWYRQSLGQGPEFLIYFQGTGAADDSGLPNDRFFAVRPEGSVSTLKIQRTERGDSAVYLCASSLRLAPTGELFFGEGSRLTVL.

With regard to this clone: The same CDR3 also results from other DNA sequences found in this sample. CDR3 sequence (DNA): TGTGCCAGCTCACCTCCGGGCTCTAGCTCCTACAATGAGCAGTTCTTC. It encodes CASSPPGSSSYNEQFF. The rearrangement uses TRBV18 and TRBJ2-1; D gene uncertain. The CDR3 contains 16 residues. Trimming took 3 bases from V and 0 from J, leaving 12 bases between them. CDR1 KGHSH and CDR2 LQKENI come from the germline V gene. The full variable domain, completed using reference TRBV18 and TRBJ2-1, is NAGVMQNPRHLVRRRGQEARLRCSPMKGHSHVYWYRQLPEEGLKFMVYLQKENIIDESGMPKERFSAEFPKEGPSILRIQQVVRGDSAAYFCASSPPGSSSYNEQFFGPGTRLTVL.

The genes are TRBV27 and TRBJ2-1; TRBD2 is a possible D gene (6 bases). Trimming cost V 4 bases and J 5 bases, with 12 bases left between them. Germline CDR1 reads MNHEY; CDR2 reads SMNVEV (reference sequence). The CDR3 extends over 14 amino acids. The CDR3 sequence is CASSSSRGNNEQFF. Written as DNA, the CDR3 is TGTGCCAGCAGTTCCAGCCGGGGGAACAATGAGCAGTTCTTC.

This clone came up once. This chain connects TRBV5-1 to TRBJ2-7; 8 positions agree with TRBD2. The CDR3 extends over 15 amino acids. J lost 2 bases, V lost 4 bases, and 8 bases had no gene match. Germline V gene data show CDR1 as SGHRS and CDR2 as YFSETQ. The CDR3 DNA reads TGCGCCAGCAGCCAGGGACGGGAGGGACCCTACGAGCAGTACTTC. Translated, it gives CASSQGREGPYEQYF.

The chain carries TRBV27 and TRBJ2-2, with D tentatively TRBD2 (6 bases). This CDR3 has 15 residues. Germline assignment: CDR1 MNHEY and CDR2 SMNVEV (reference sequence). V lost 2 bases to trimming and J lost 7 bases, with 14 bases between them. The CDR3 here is CASSLVRGFSGELFF. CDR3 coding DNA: TGTGCCAGCAGTTTAGTCCGGGGGTTCAGCGGGGAGCTGTTTTTT.

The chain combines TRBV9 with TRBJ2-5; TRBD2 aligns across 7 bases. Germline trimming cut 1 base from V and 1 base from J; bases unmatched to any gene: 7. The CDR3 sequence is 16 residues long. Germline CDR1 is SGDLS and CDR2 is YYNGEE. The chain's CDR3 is CASSVQTGTIQETQYF. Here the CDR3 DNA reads TGTGCCAGCAGCGTACAGACCGGGACTATCCAAGAGACCCAGTACTTC.

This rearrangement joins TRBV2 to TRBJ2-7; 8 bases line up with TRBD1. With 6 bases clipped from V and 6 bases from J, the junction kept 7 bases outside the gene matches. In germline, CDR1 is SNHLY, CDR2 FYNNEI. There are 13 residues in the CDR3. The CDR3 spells CASSRTGSGEQYF. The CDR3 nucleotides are TGTGCCAGCAGCAGGACAGGGTCTGGCGAGCAGTACTTC.

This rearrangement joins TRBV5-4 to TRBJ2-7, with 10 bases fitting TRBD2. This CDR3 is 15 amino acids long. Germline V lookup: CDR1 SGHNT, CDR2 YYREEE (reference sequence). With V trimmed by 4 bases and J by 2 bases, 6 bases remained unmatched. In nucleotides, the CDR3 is TGTGCCAGCAGCAAAAGGACTAGCGGTGCCTACGAGCAGTACTTC. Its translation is CASSKRTSGAYEQYF.

CDR3 sequence: CASIAPAGIQETQYF. CDR3 coding DNA: TGTGCCAGCATAGCCCCAGCGGGCATACAAGAGACCCAGTACTTC. The genes are TRBV2 and TRBJ2-5; D may be TRBD2 (6 bases). The CDR3 loop spans 15 amino acids. Trimming left V 7 bases short and J 2 bases short, with 17 bases between. Germline-derived CDR1 and CDR2 are SNHLY and FYNNEI.

The CDR3, as DNA: TGCGCCAGCAGCCAAGTTTGGAACACCATATATTTT. Translating it yields CASSQVWNTIYF. This sequence joins TRBV4-1 and TRBJ1-3; D gene unclear. Trimming left V 1 base short and J 7 bases short, with 5 bases between. Germline CDR1 reads MGHRA; CDR2 reads YSYEKL. CDR3 length equals 12 residues.

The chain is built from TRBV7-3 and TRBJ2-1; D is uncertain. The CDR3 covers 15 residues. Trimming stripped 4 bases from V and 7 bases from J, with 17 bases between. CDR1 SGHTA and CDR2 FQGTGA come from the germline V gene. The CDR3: CASSSSRMGYNEQFF. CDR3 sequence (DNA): TGTGCCAGCAGCTCGAGCAGAATGGGATATAATGAGCAGTTCTTC.

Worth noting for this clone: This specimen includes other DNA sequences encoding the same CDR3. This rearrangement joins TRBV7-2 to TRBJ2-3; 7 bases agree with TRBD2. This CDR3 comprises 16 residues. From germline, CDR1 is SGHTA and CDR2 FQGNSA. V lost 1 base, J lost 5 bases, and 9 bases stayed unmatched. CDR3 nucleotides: TGTGCCAGCAGCTTAGGTCAACGGAGCGGGGAAGATACGCAGTATTTT. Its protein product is CASSLGQRSGEDTQYF.